The 18 T cell receptor beta chains below come from one sample, sequenced in a study of blood T cell repertoires in COVID-19. The table came from immunoSEQ multiplex PCR; TCRdb's copy has only in-frame clones and leaves some out. The repertoire holds some 130,000 clones, less than 90% seen once, with approximately 12% in the top ten. Sequenced sample: peripheral blood. These receptors came from a woman between 25 and 40 years old who had recovered from COVID-19.

The V and J genes are TRBV7-9 and TRBJ2-5; TRBD1 agrees at 7 bases. The germline V gene encodes CDR1 SEHNR and CDR2 FQNEAQ (reference sequence). The CDR3 totals 15 residues. Trimming cost V 6 bases and J 5 bases; bases outside gene matches: 12. The CDR3 loop is CASSLTGLVLETQYF. CDR3 bases: TGTGCCAGCAGTCTGACAGGGTTAGTTTTGGAGACCCAGTACTTC.

In DNA, the CDR3 is TGTGCCAGCACTTTCCCCACCGGTTATAATTCACCCCTCCACTTT. It yields the protein CASTFPTGYNSPLHF. V is TRBV6-6 and J is TRBJ1-6; D remains ambiguous. The CDR3 sequence is 15 residues long. Germline assignment: CDR1 MNHNY and CDR2 SVGAGI (reference sequence). Trimming took off 7 bases at V and 4 bases at J, with 14 bases between the two ends.

The V call is TRBV27, the J call TRBJ2-7, with D possibly being TRBD1 (6 bases). The CDR3 is made up of 15 amino acids. V was shortened by 4 bases and J by 5 bases, with 18 bases between the two germline ends. CDR1 is MNHEY and CDR2 is SMNVEV in the germline V gene (reference sequence). The CDR3 sequence: CASSSLSTGIHEQYF. The CDR3 DNA reads as TGTGCCAGCAGTTCGCTCTCTACAGGGATCCACGAGCAGTACTTC.

This chain uses TRBV7-8 with TRBJ2-7; no definite D call. Trimming removed 1 base at V and 5 bases at J, with 18 bases between. This CDR3 is 16 amino acids long. Germline assignment: CDR1 SGHVS and CDR2 FQNEAQ. The CDR3 here is CASSLGRPPSIDEQYF. CDR3 sequence (DNA): TGTGCCAGCAGCTTAGGCAGGCCTCCCAGTATAGACGAGCAGTACTTC.

V is TRBV5-1 and J is TRBJ2-1; 10 bases map to TRBD2. Germline values: CDR1 SGHRS, CDR2 YFSETQ. There are 16 residues in the CDR3. With 3 bases clipped from V and 7 bases from J, the junction kept 10 bases outside the gene matches. CDR3 sequence: CASSWRLAGVGNEQFF. CDR3 DNA: TGCGCCAGCAGCTGGCGGCTAGCGGGAGTTGGAAATGAGCAGTTCTTC.

The V gene is TRBV30, the J gene TRBJ2-7, with D possibly matching TRBD2 (5 bases). From germline, CDR1 is GTSNPN and CDR2 SVGIG (reference sequence). There are 14 residues in the CDR3. Trimming took off 3 bases at V and 5 bases at J, with 17 bases between the two ends. The CDR3 bases are TGTGCCTGGAGCCGACCCGGGGATCTGAACGAGCAGTACTTC. Its translation: CAWSRPGDLNEQYF.

V and J are TRBV2 and TRBJ1-5; D uncertain. From germline, CDR1 is SNHLY and CDR2 FYNNEI. CDR3 length: 14 amino acids. Trimming took 6 bases from V and 1 from J, leaving 10 bases between them. CDR3: CASSPELSNQPQHF. The CDR3 DNA reads TGTGCCAGCAGCCCGGAGTTGAGCAATCAGCCCCAGCATTTT.

This rearrangement joins TRBV7-2 to TRBJ2-2, with D perhaps TRBD1 (6 bases). This CDR3 is 16 amino acids long. Germline V gene data show CDR1 as SGHTA and CDR2 as FQGNSA. Trimming stripped 5 bases from V and 4 bases from J, with 17 bases between. The CDR3 loop reads CASSKGGTGGTGELFF. The CDR3 bases are TGTGCCAGCAGCAAAGGGGGTACGGGCGGCACCGGGGAGCTGTTTTTT.

This chain joins TRBV6-5 and TRBJ2-2, with 10 bases matching TRBD1. CDR1 MNHEY and CDR2 SVGAGI come from the germline V gene. The CDR3 length is 14 residues. The ends lost 8 bases at V and 4 bases at J; junction bases unmatched: 4. This CDR3 reads CASGGDRGTGELFF. CDR3 in DNA: TGTGCCAGCGGAGGGGACAGGGGCACCGGGGAGCTGTTTTTT.

The chain combines TRBV12-3 or TRBV12-4 with TRBJ2-1; D is possibly TRBD2 (5 bases). The CDR3 is 11 amino acids. Trimming removed 3 bases from V and 8 bases from J, with 5 bases in between. The CDR3 loop is CASSLGDEQFF. DNA for the CDR3: TGTGCCAGCAGTTTGGGAGATGAGCAGTTCTTC.

The genes are TRBV5-1 and TRBJ2-7; no clear D. The CDR3 contains 14 residues. Germline V CDR1 and CDR2: SGHRS, YFSETQ. V was shortened by 6 bases and J by 2 bases, with 15 bases between the two germline ends. The CDR3, as DNA: TGCGCCAGCACCGACACGGAAAGACCCTACGAGCAGTACTTC. Translation gives CASTDTERPYEQYF.

With regard to this clone: The germline gene is not matched at one end of the junction; a read error may be the cause. The chain employs TRBV28 and TRBJ2-7; D gene ambiguous. There are 11 residues in the CDR3. Per germline, CDR1 MDHEN and CDR2 SYDVKM. Written as DNA, the CDR3 is TGTGCCAGCAGTTCCTCCCACGAGCAGTACTTC. This translates into CASSSSHEQYF.

J is TRBJ1-4 and V is TRBV4-1, with D possibly matching TRBD1 (6 bases). Trimming took 6 bases from V and 3 from J, leaving 14 bases between them. Germline CDR1 reads MGHRA; CDR2 reads YSYEKL. The CDR3 loop spans 15 amino acids. As DNA, the CDR3 is TGCGCCAGCAGAAGCCGACAGGCCTCTAATGAAAAACTGTTTTTT. This translates into CASRSRQASNEKLFF.

This chain uses TRBV6-5 with TRBJ1-1; no clear D gene. The V end was cut by 6 bases, the J end by 4 bases, with 6 bases between. CDR3 length: 11 residues. Germline loops: CDR1 MNHEY, CDR2 SVGAGI. The CDR3 loop reads CASRALTEAFF. DNA for the CDR3: TGTGCCAGCAGGGCCCTCACTGAAGCTTTCTTT.

The V gene is TRBV5-1, the J gene TRBJ1-2; 7 bases map to TRBD1. The ends lost 4 bases at V and 5 bases at J; junction bases unmatched: 8. CDR1 is SGHRS, CDR2 YFSETQ, per germline. The length of the CDR3 is 14 residues. CDR3 residues: CASSKTGSEYGYTF. The CDR3 DNA sequence: TGCGCCAGCAGCAAGACAGGGTCAGAGTATGGCTACACCTTC.

The J gene is TRBJ1-2, the V gene TRBV7-6, with 10 positions matching TRBD1. Germline V CDR1 and CDR2: SGHVS, FNYEAQ. This CDR3 has 16 amino acids. Trimming took 5 bases from V and 1 from J; bases not matched to a gene: 7. The CDR3 protein is CASSPGGQGFNYGYTF. DNA of the CDR3: TGTGCCAGCAGCCCCGGGGGACAGGGGTTTAACTATGGCTACACCTTC. Supplemented by reference TRBV7-6 and TRBJ1-2, the full variable domain reads GAGVSQSPRYKVTKRGQDVALRCDPISGHVSLYWYRQALGQGPEFLTYFNYEAQQDKSGLPNDRFSAERPEGSISTLTIQRTEQRDSAMYRCASSPGGQGFNYGYTFGSGTRLTVV.

This chain connects TRBV5-1 to TRBJ1-2; D call uncertain. V gave up 0 bases and J gave up 2 bases, with 11 bases separating them. From germline, CDR1 is SGHRS and CDR2 YFSETQ. The CDR3 is 15 residues long. Written as DNA, the CDR3 is TGCGCCAGCAGCTTGGGAGATGAAAGCAACTATGGCTACACCTTC. This gives the protein CASSLGDESNYGYTF. Together with reference TRBV5-1 and TRBJ1-2, the CDR3 gives the full variable domain: KAGVTQTPRYLIKTRGQQVTLSCSPISGHRSVSWYQQTPGQGLQFLFEYFSETQRNKGNFPGRFSGRQFSNSRSEMNVSTLELGDSALYLCASSLGDESNYGYTFGSGTRLTVV.

J is TRBJ2-3 and V is TRBV7-8; a possible D gene is TRBD2 (5 bases). V dropped 2 bases and J dropped 1 base, with 13 bases sitting between them. The germline gives CDR1 SGHVS, CDR2 FQNEAQ. The CDR3 consists of 16 residues. CDR3 sequence (DNA): TGTGCCAGCAGCTTACCGGTCTCCGGGGGCACAGATACGCAGTATTTT. This codes for CASSLPVSGGTDTQYF.